The clone carrying this T cell receptor beta chain has more than one count but fewer than ten. Its antigen remains unidentified. This specimen belongs to a study of T cell responses to AZD1222 COVID-19 vaccine. Findings and caveats of the study: Regions 160-218 and 743-854 held dominance among vaccine-associated CD4 TCRs, which spanned spike.

Some clones are missing from TCRdb's copy, which holds only in-frame ones; the method was immunoSEQ multiplex PCR. The table includes 95,000 to 110,000 clones, about 93% detected once. The origin of this receptor is an adult in good health. The material sequenced was peripheral blood, taken on day 0 of AZD1222 vaccination.

The CDR3 region has the DNA TGTGCCAGCAGCGAGAACGGGGAGCTGTTTTTT. This encodes CASSENGELFF. The chain employs TRBV7-3 and TRBJ2-2; no clear D gene. Germline CDR1 and CDR2: SGHTA and FQGTGA. V lost 5 bases and J 7 bases, leaving 5 bases between the germline ends. The CDR3 is made up of 11 amino acids. The whole variable domain, remainder taken from reference TRBV7-3 and TRBJ2-2, is GAGVSQTPSNKVTEKGKYVELRCDPISGHTALYWYRQSLGQGPEFLIYFQGTGAADDSGLPNDRFFAVRPEGSVSTLKIQRTERGDSAVYLCASSENGELFFGEGSRLTVL.